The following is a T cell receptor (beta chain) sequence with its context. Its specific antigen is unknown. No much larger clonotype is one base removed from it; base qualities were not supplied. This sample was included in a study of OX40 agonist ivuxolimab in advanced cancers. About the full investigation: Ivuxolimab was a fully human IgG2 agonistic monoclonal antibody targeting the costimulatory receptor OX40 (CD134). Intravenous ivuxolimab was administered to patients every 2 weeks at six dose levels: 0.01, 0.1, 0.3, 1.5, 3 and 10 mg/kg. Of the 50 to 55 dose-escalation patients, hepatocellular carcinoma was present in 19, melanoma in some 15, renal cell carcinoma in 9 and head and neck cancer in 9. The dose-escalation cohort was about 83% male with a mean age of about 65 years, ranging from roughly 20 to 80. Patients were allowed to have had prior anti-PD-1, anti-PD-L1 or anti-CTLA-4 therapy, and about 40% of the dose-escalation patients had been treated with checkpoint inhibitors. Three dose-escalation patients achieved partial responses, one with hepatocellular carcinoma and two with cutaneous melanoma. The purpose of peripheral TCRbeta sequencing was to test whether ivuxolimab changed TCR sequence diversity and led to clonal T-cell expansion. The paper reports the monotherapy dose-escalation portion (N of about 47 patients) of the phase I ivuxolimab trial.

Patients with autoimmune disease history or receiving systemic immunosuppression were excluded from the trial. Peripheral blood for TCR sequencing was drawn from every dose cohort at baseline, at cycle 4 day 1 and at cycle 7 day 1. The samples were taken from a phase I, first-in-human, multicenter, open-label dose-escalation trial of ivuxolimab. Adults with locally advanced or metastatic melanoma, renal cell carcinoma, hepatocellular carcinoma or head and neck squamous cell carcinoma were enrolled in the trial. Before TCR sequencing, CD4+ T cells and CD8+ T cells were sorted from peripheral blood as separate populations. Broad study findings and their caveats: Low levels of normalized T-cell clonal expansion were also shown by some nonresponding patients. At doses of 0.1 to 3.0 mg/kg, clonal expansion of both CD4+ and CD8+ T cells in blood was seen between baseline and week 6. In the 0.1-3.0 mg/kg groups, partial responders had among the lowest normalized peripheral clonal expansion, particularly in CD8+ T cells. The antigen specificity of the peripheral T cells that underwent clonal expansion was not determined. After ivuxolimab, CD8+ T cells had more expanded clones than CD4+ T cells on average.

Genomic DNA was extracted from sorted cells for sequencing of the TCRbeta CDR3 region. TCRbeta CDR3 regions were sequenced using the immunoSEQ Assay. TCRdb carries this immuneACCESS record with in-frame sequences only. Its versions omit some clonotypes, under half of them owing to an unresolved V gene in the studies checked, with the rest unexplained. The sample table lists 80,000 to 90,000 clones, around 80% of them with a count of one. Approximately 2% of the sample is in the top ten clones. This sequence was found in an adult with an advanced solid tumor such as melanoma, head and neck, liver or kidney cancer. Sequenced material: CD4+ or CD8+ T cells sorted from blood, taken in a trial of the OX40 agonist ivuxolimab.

The CDR3 protein sequence reads: CASSLDTNTEAFF. DNA sequence: TGCGCCAGCAGCCTCGACACGAACACTGAAGCTTTCTTT. The chain employs TRBV5-1 and TRBJ1-1, with an unclear D gene assignment. The trim is 4 bases for V and 1 base for J, with a gap of 8 bases between the germline ends. The CDR3 holds 13 amino acids from the cysteine to the phenylalanine. Only the CDR3 part of the read is kept: 39 bases, read in frame from the first base. The germline V gene provides CDR1 SGHRS and CDR2 YFSETQ.